This TCR beta chain was identified during a study of blood T cell repertoires in COVID-19. Across the whole study: The cDNA or gDNA used as material had been derived from T cells, B-cell-depleted T cells, or PBMCs.

CDR3 length: 17 amino acids. Germline V gives CDR1 LNHDA, CDR2 SQIVND (reference sequence). Trimming took 3 bases from V and 2 from J, leaving 17 bases between them. Original processing notes: Reference gene primer amplification in the assay estimated nucleated cell counts. Data came from immunoSEQ multiplex PCR; TCRdb stores just in-frame clones and leaves some out. The V and J calls and clone size were taken over from that table, and D and trimming were inferred from the DNA. Of about 94,000 clones listed, about four fifths were seen once; the top ten hold around 6.5%. Sequencing was performed on peripheral blood. This sequence joins TRBV19 and TRBJ1-5, with a weak D call TRBD1 (6 bases). The receptor's source is a man aged 55 to 70 with acute or convalescent COVID-19. CDR3 bases: TGTGCCAGTAGTATTATGGAAGGGGGTTTCGGCAATCAGCCCCAGCATTTT. Residues: CASSIMEGGFGNQPQHF. Supplemented by reference TRBV19 and TRBJ1-5, the full variable domain reads DGGITQSPKYLFRKEGQNVTLSCEQNLNHDAMYWYRQDPGQGLRLIYYSQIVNDFQKGDIAEGYSVSREKKESFPLTVTSAQKNPTAFYLCASSIMEGGFGNQPQHFGDGTRLSIL.